These 20 T cell receptor beta chains were all obtained from the same sample, sequenced in a study of blood T cell repertoires in COVID-19. TCRdb keeps only in-frame clones here, not all; method: immunoSEQ multiplex PCR. Here the sample spans 310,000 or so clones, 85% to 90% being singletons. The sequenced sample consisted of PBMCs or T cells enriched from blood (not recorded which). These receptors originate from a woman younger than 30 who had recovered from COVID-19.

The gene calls are TRBV2 and TRBJ2-7, with 8 bases fitting TRBD1. Germline CDR1 is SNHLY and CDR2 is FYNNEI. V lost 7 bases, J lost 3 bases, and 5 bases stayed unmatched. The CDR3 has 13 amino acids. CDR3 in DNA: TGTGCCAGCACTTTCGACAGGGGCTACGAGCAGTACTTC. It is translated as CASTFDRGYEQYF.

The rearrangement links TRBV19 to TRBJ1-1; 8 bases line up with TRBD1. The J segment lost 4 bases and the V segment lost 2 bases, leaving 6 bases of the junction unmatched. Germline V CDR1 and CDR2: LNHDA, SQIVND (reference sequence). The CDR3 runs to 15 residues. CDR3 protein: CASSIPPTGVTEAFF. The CDR3 DNA reads TGTGCCAGTAGTATACCCCCGACAGGGGTCACTGAAGCTTTCTTT.

This chain uses TRBV4-2 with TRBJ2-1; D is possibly TRBD2 (5 bases). Germline CDR1 reads LGHNA; CDR2 reads YNFKEQ. The germline V and J ends were trimmed by 0 bases and 9 bases, with 12 bases remaining between them. The CDR3 runs to 14 residues. The CDR3 sequence is CASSQEWYEGEQFF. CDR3 DNA sequence: TGTGCCAGCAGCCAAGAATGGTACGAGGGTGAGCAGTTCTTC.

The chain has TRBV27 and TRBJ1-2; D is possibly TRBD1 (6 bases). The V gene's germline CDR1 is MNHEY and CDR2 SMNVEV (reference sequence). V lost 3 bases, J lost 3 bases, and 8 bases lay in between. The CDR3 runs 13 residues. CDR3 in DNA: TGTGCCAGCAGTTTCACAGGGTACTATGGCTACACCTTC. Translating it yields CASSFTGYYGYTF.

This chain uses TRBV6-1 with TRBJ2-7; TRBD1 matches at 8 bases. The CDR3 is made up of 16 amino acids. Germline CDR1 MNHNS, CDR2 SASEGT. V trimming: 0 bases; J trimming: 4 bases; junction bases outside the gene matches: 8. CDR3 sequence: CASSEARQGAWYEQYF. The CDR3 coding sequence is TGTGCCAGCAGTGAAGCGCGTCAGGGGGCCTGGTACGAGCAGTACTTC.

V gene TRBV10-1 combines with J gene TRBJ2-7; 9 bases agree with TRBD1. Germline CDR1 WNHNN, CDR2 SYGVQD (reference sequence). CDR3 length: 17 amino acids. V dropped 2 bases and J dropped 5; count of bases not matched to a gene: 13. This CDR3 is CASSEPEGFTGGDEQYF. The CDR3 nucleotides read TGCGCCAGCAGTGAGCCGGAAGGATTTACAGGGGGCGACGAGCAGTACTTC.

The chain couples TRBV5-5 to TRBJ1-6; 9 nucleotides agree with TRBD1. The germline V gene has CDR1 SGHKS and CDR2 YYEKEE (reference sequence). Trimming at V came to 1 base and at J to 10 bases, leaving 9 bases not matched to a gene. This CDR3 contains 16 residues. As DNA, the CDR3 is TGTGCCAGCAGCTTGCCCCGGGACAGGGTGGGGTCACCCCTCCACTTT. Its translation is CASSLPRDRVGSPLHF.

The chain employs TRBV30 and TRBJ1-4; 8 nucleotides match TRBD1. Germline loops: CDR1 GTSNPN, CDR2 SVGIG (reference sequence). The CDR3 sequence is 14 residues long. V shed 5 bases, J shed 4 bases, and the junction held 6 bases outside the gene matches. The CDR3 nucleotides read TGTGCCTGGGCGGTCGGACAGGGTAATGAAAAACTGTTTTTT. Residues: CAWAVGQGNEKLFF.

V usage is TRBV3-1 (or the pseudogene TRBV3-2) and J usage is TRBJ1-3; possibly TRBD1 for D (5 bases). CDR1 and CDR2 from the germline V gene are LGHDT and YNNKEL (reference sequence). With 5 bases removed from V and 3 bases from J, the gap between germline ends came to 17 bases. This CDR3 region has 16 residues. CDR3 region: CASSAPGLSIGNTIYF. CDR3 nucleotides: TGTGCCAGCAGCGCCCCAGGGTTGTCTATTGGAAACACCATATATTTT.

The chain combines TRBV7-8 with TRBJ1-2; D is perhaps TRBD1 (5 bases). Germline V gene lookup returns CDR1 SGHVS and CDR2 FQNEAQ. The CDR3 sequence is 12 residues long. V dropped 5 bases and J dropped 7 bases, with 11 bases sitting between them. For the CDR3, the DNA is TGTGCCAGCAGCCCTAGGACAAGTGGCTACACCTTC. This codes for CASSPRTSGYTF.

The chain is built from TRBV2 and TRBJ1-5; no clear D gene. The germline gives CDR1 SNHLY, CDR2 FYNNEI. There are 15 residues in the CDR3. V lost 4 bases, J lost 0 bases, and 10 bases lay in between. CDR3 amino acids: CASSALVVSNQPQHF. In nucleotides, the CDR3 is TGTGCCAGCAGTGCCCTCGTAGTTAGCAATCAGCCCCAGCATTTT.

The V gene is TRBV2, the J gene TRBJ2-7, with D unclear. Trimming stripped 2 bases from V and 7 bases from J, with 12 bases between. The CDR3 runs 13 residues. Germline assignment: CDR1 SNHLY and CDR2 FYNNEI. In DNA, the CDR3 is TGTGCCAGCAGTGAATTCGTGCCTACGGAGCAGTACTTC. Residues: CASSEFVPTEQYF. Looking up the rest from reference TRBV2 and TRBJ2-7 gives the full variable domain: EPEVTQTPSHQVTQMGQEVILRCVPISNHLYFYWYRQILGQKVEFLVSFYNNEISEKSEIFDDQFSVERPDGSNFTLKIRSTKLEDSAMYFCASSEFVPTEQYFGPGTRLTVT.

The chain links TRBV6-5 to TRBJ2-7; D may be TRBD1 (5 bases). The CDR3 has 13 amino acids. Trimming took off 2 bases at V and 6 bases at J, with 11 bases between the two ends. Germline values: CDR1 MNHEY, CDR2 SVGAGI. In DNA form, the CDR3 reads TGTGCCAGCAGTTACGCAGGGTATGGCGAGCAGTACTTC. This sequence encodes CASSYAGYGEQYF.

This sequence joins TRBV5-1 and TRBJ2-7; 7 nucleotides align to TRBD1. The germline V gene has CDR1 SGHRS and CDR2 YFSETQ. The junction had 6 bases not matched to a gene; V was cut back by 4 bases and J by 2 bases. The CDR3 is 14 residues long. The CDR3 reads CASSHRDSPYEQYF. Here the CDR3 DNA reads TGCGCCAGCAGCCACCGGGACAGTCCCTACGAGCAGTACTTC.

In this sample, this clone turned up once. The chain carries TRBV2 and TRBJ1-5, with D maybe TRBD1 (5 bases). The ends were cut back, 2 bases at V and 6 bases at J, with 14 bases in the middle. The germline V gene has CDR1 SNHLY and CDR2 FYNNEI. CDR3 size: 15 residues. The CDR3: CASSELPGLGQPQHF. The CDR3 nucleotides read TGTGCCAGCAGTGAATTGCCAGGGTTGGGTCAGCCCCAGCATTTT.

This chain links TRBV30 with TRBJ1-5; 8 bases line up with TRBD1. The V gene end was trimmed by 2 bases and the J gene end by 8 bases; junction bases not matched to a gene: 8. Germline CDR1 reads GTSNPN; CDR2 reads SVGIG (reference sequence). The CDR3 runs to 14 residues. The DNA for the CDR3 is TGTGCCTGGAGTATCGGACAGGGTGTCAAGCCCCAGCATTTT. Translation: CAWSIGQGVKPQHF. The full variable domain, in which reference TRBV30 and TRBJ1-5 provide the parts outside the CDR3, is SQTIHQWPATLVQPVGSPLSLECTVEGTSNPNLYWYRQAAGRGLQLLFYSVGIGQISSEVPQNLSASRPQDRQFILSSKKLLLSDSGFYLCAWSIGQGVKPQHFGDGTRLSIL.

The chain is built from TRBV21-1 and TRBJ2-5; the table names TRBD2, a call not compared with the DNA. TRBV21-1 is a recognized pseudogene. The CDR3 consists of 18 residues. The CDR3 region is CASSRRCVIEEGKETQYF. The CDR3 coding sequence is TGTGCCAGCAGCAGGAGATGTGTAATTGAGGAGGGGAAAGAGACCCAGTACTTC.

This rearrangement joins TRBV9 to TRBJ2-3, with 8 bases aligning to TRBD2. J lost 3 bases, V lost 0 bases, and 3 bases had no gene match. Germline V gene data show CDR1 as SGDLS and CDR2 as YYNGEE. This CDR3 region has 15 residues. The CDR3 spells CASSVAGGRTDTQYF. The CDR3 DNA follows: TGTGCCAGCAGCGTAGCGGGGGGGCGGACAGATACGCAGTATTTT.

This rearrangement joins TRBV7-8 to TRBJ2-1; D call uncertain. V was shortened by 0 bases and J by 9 bases, with 9 bases between the two germline ends. The CDR3 totals 13 residues. Per germline, CDR1 SGHVS and CDR2 FQNEAQ. In DNA, the CDR3 is TGTGCCAGCAGCTTAGCGCCTTTCGGTGAGCAGTTCTTC. Amino acid sequence: CASSLAPFGEQFF.

The CDR3 is CASSSGLAGGLVTYEQYF. The CDR3 DNA reads as TGTGCCAGCAGCTCGGGACTAGCGGGAGGGCTGGTAACCTACGAGCAGTACTTC. This sequence joins TRBV7-2 and TRBJ2-7; TRBD2 agrees at 16 bases. The germline gives CDR1 SGHTA, CDR2 FQGNSA. J was trimmed by 2 bases and V by 4 bases; bases with no gene match: 8. The CDR3 runs 18 residues.